The 16 T cell receptor beta chains below come from one sample, sequenced in a study of T cells in Graves' hyperthyroidism and ophthalmopathy (dated by TCRdb to between 2018 and 2020). Receptors were amplified or captured by multiplex PCR. Sequencing instrument: Illumina HiSeq 2000. The TCR beta CDR3 regions were amplified from the RNA transcripts. A first-round RT-PCR of the TCR CDR3 used the HTBI primer set with the Qiagen OneStep RT-PCR kit. TCRdb trimmed public reads at Q25 via fastp, called clones via MiXCR and kept in-frame beta chains. Merged by CDR3 protein, the rows form single entries marked with the most common genes and DNA. Within this sample are roughly 630,000 distinct CDR3 sequences, with 15% to 19% of them counted one time only. Roughly 6.6% of the sample rests with the top ten. Sequences were obtained from blood. Every receptor here comes from a woman in her twenties or thirties with Graves' hyperthyroidism.

This clonotype was detected ten times or more. The rearrangement uses TRBV27 and TRBJ1-5; unclear D gene. The CDR3 spans 17 residues. Germline V gives CDR1 MNHEY, CDR2 SMNVEV (reference sequence). V was clipped by 4 bases and J by 8 bases, with 24 bases between them. CDR3 in DNA: TGTGCCAGCAGTTCATGGGCTGCCAAGATGGAGTTTGAGCCCCAGCATTTT. Translated, it gives CASSSWAAKMEFEPQHF.

V gene TRBV6-5 combines with J gene TRBJ1-2; 7 nucleotides match TRBD1. Germline V CDR1 and CDR2: MNHEY, SVGAGI. Germline trimming cut 2 bases from V and 7 bases from J; bases unmatched to any gene: 1. This CDR3 is built from 12 residues. The CDR3 nucleotides read TGTGCCAGCAGTTACCAGGGGGTTGGCTACACCTTC. Translated, it gives CASSYQGVGYTF.

This clonotype was detected ten times or more. The junction shows a germline mismatch at one end, possibly a read error. V usage is TRBV5-1 and J usage is TRBJ2-5; a possible D gene is TRBD1 (5 bases). Germline V gene lookup returns CDR1 SGHRS and CDR2 YFSETQ. The CDR3 has 14 amino acids. The CDR3 nucleotides read TGTGCCAGCAGCTTAGTAGCAGGGCTGGAGACCCAGTACTTC. Translating it yields CASSLVAGLETQYF.

This clonotype was observed at least ten times. The chain couples TRBV7-9 to TRBJ2-2, with D unclear. The germline V and J ends were trimmed by 1 base and 0 bases, with 9 bases remaining between them. The CDR3 spans 16 residues. Germline assignment: CDR1 SEHNR and CDR2 FQNEAQ (reference sequence). The CDR3 region has the DNA TGTGCCAGCAGCTTAGTTCCGGCGGCGAACACCGGGGAGCTGTTTTTT. It encodes CASSLVPAANTGELFF. The full variable domain, with the rest looked up from reference TRBV7-9 and TRBJ2-2, is DTGVSQNPRHKITKRGQNVTFRCDPISEHNRLYWYRQTLGQGPEFLTYFQNEAQLEKSRLLSDRFSAERPKGSFSTLEIQRTEQGDSAMYLCASSLVPAANTGELFFGEGSRLTVL.

This chain links TRBV19 with TRBJ1-5, with a tentative D call TRBD1 (5 bases). The germline V and J ends were trimmed by 11 bases and 0 bases, with 11 bases remaining between them. Germline V gene sequence: CDR1 LNHDA, CDR2 SQIVND (reference sequence). CDR3 length: 13 residues. In DNA, the CDR3 is TGTGCCTGCCGGGGACTTAGCAATCAGCCCCAGCATTTT. Its translation is CACRGLSNQPQHF.

The rearrangement links TRBV13 to TRBJ2-2; tentative D call: TRBD2 (5 bases). V lost 8 bases and J 10 bases, leaving 17 bases between the germline ends. Germline lookup yields CDR1 PRHDT and CDR2 FYEKMQ (reference sequence). The CDR3 is 13 amino acids. CDR3: CASAIRMRVELFF. The CDR3, as DNA: TGTGCCAGCGCCATACGGATGAGGGTGGAGCTGTTTTTT.

This clonotype was found a few times. The chain combines TRBV5-1 with TRBJ2-2; D uncertain. Germline V lookup: CDR1 SGHRS, CDR2 YFSETQ. V was trimmed by 1 base and J by 6 bases, leaving 13 bases between them. The CDR3 length is 15 residues. CDR3 amino acids: CASSLSGAGSGELFF. CDR3 nucleotide sequence: TGCGCCAGCAGCTTGTCAGGCGCCGGCTCCGGGGAGCTGTTTTTT.

This clonotype was observed at least ten times. The rearrangement joins TRBV7-9 to TRBJ1-2; D remains unclear. Germline V gene lookup returns CDR1 SEHNR and CDR2 FQNEAQ (reference sequence). CDR3 length: 13 amino acids. V shed 5 bases and J shed 1 base, with 8 bases lying between them. CDR3 coding DNA: TGTGCCAGCAGCGACCAAAATAACTATGGCTACACCTTC. Translating gives CASSDQNNYGYTF.

The chain joins TRBV30 to TRBJ2-3, with 12 bases lining up with TRBD2. Trimming at V came to 2 bases and at J to 4 bases, leaving 10 bases not matched to a gene. This CDR3 has 17 residues. The germline gives CDR1 GTSNPN, CDR2 SVGIG (reference sequence). CDR3 amino acids: CAWSSTRTSGMADTQYF. CDR3 bases: TGTGCCTGGAGTTCTACGCGGACTAGCGGGATGGCAGATACGCAGTATTTT. The variable domain in full, with the rest retrieved from reference TRBV30 and TRBJ2-3, is SQTIHQWPATLVQPVGSPLSLECTVEGTSNPNLYWYRQAAGRGLQLLFYSVGIGQISSEVPQNLSASRPQDRQFILSSKKLLLSDSGFYLCAWSSTRTSGMADTQYFGPGTRLTVL.

This clonotype was detected only a few times. The CDR3 nucleotides are TGTGCCAGTAGGGGACAGGGGATAAATCAGCCCCAGCATTTT. Translating gives CASRGQGINQPQHF. The chain has TRBV19 and TRBJ1-5; 10 positions match TRBD1. Germline V lookup: CDR1 LNHDA, CDR2 SQIVND (reference sequence). This CDR3 is 14 amino acids long. Trimming removed 6 bases from V and 4 bases from J; junction bases left unmatched: 3.

This clonotype turned up a few times. The CDR3 DNA follows: TGTGCCAGCAGACCCGGACAGGGGTACACTGAAGCTTTCTTT. Protein sequence: CASRPGQGYTEAFF. This chain uses TRBV6-1 with TRBJ1-1, with 9 positions matching TRBD1. With V trimmed by 6 bases and J by 3 bases, 5 bases remained unmatched. Per germline, CDR1 MNHNS and CDR2 SASEGT. The CDR3 extends over 14 amino acids.

This clonotype has more than one count but fewer than ten. This rearrangement joins TRBV5-5 to TRBJ2-7; 9 bases line up with TRBD1. The CDR3 is made up of 15 amino acids. The trim removed 3 bases at V and 1 base at J, leaving 5 bases unmatched. Germline CDR1 SGHKS, CDR2 YYEKEE (reference sequence). CDR3 loop: CASSSSGQGSYEQYF. In DNA, the CDR3 is TGTGCCAGCAGCTCCTCGGGACAGGGTTCCTACGAGCAGTACTTC.

This clonotype has a count of ten or more. The chain recombines TRBV20-1 with TRBJ2-3; D may be TRBD1 (5 bases). Germline V lookup: CDR1 DFQATT, CDR2 SNEGSKA (reference sequence). With 2 bases removed from V and 1 base from J, the gap between germline ends came to 10 bases. This CDR3 has 14 residues. The CDR3 coding sequence is TGCAGTGCTAGACGCAGGGAAGGCACAGATACGCAGTATTTT. It encodes CSARRREGTDTQYF.

This clonotype was recorded many times. The chain joins TRBV7-9 to TRBJ1-5; TRBD1 agrees at 8 bases. The CDR3 spans 15 residues. V gave up 5 bases and J gave up 2 bases; unmatched junction bases: 5. Germline V gene data show CDR1 as SEHNR and CDR2 as FQNEAQ (reference sequence). CDR3 residues: CASSTATGGNQPQHF. CDR3 nucleotide sequence: TGTGCCAGCAGCACCGCGACAGGGGGCAATCAGCCCCAGCATTTT.

There are many counts of this clonotype. This chain connects TRBV20-1 to TRBJ2-1, with no clear D. Trimming removed 6 bases at V and 6 bases at J, with 21 bases between. CDR3 size: 15 residues. Per germline, CDR1 DFQATT and CDR2 SNEGSKA (reference sequence). The CDR3 loop is CSAPYASWASNEQFF. DNA for the CDR3: TGCAGTGCACCCTACGCAAGTTGGGCGAGCAATGAGCAGTTCTTC.

This clonotype was seen repeatedly, ten times or more. The chain couples TRBV20-1 to TRBJ2-5, with 11 positions matching TRBD2. V was pared by 6 bases and J by 4 bases, with 1 base of the junction left unmatched. Germline V gene lookup returns CDR1 DFQATT and CDR2 SNEGSKA (reference sequence). The CDR3 covers 12 residues. CDR3 nucleotide sequence: TGCAGTGCGGGGACTAGCGGAGAGACCCAGTACTTC. Protein: CSAGTSGETQYF.